A single sample is the source of the 23 T cell receptor beta chains below, sequenced in a study of post-analysis software for immune sequencing data. Study results and limitations: Roughly five TRBV segments were more frequent in patients than controls; TRBV5-6, TRBV5-1 and TRBV20-1 belonged to this group.

Researchers reported that TCR beta cDNA libraries carried unique molecular identifiers. TCRdb fed the PCR reads into MiXCR, producing one record per CDR3 protein. The sample holds around 500,000 distinct CDR3 sequences, roughly 34% seen once. For these TCRs, the target antigens are not known. What was sequenced was blood. Receptor source: a girl aged 2 to 17 with multiple sclerosis.

The chain couples TRBV20-1 to TRBJ2-1, with 11 bases fitting TRBD2. Unmatched junction bases numbered 9, after V lost 6 bases and J lost 8 bases. CDR1 and CDR2 (germline): DFQATT, SNEGSKA (reference sequence). The CDR3 sequence is 14 residues long. The CDR3 protein is CSAEPGLAVYEQFF. CDR3 in DNA: TGCAGTGCGGAACCGGGACTAGCGGTCTATGAGCAGTTCTTC.

The chain couples TRBV14 to TRBJ2-5; 7 bases are shared with TRBD2. Germline V CDR1 and CDR2: SGHDN, FVKESK. J was trimmed by 4 bases and V by 4 bases; bases with no gene match: 9. This CDR3 spans 15 amino acids. The chain's CDR3 is CASSLRDYVRETQYF. CDR3 sequence (DNA): TGTGCCAGCAGCCTCCGGGACTATGTGCGAGAGACCCAGTACTTC.

This clonotype was detected only a few times. The chain couples TRBV27 to TRBJ2-3, with a tentative D call TRBD1 (5 bases). Trimming removed 4 bases at V and 3 bases at J, with 14 bases between. The CDR3 sequence is 15 residues long. Germline CDR1 and CDR2: MNHEY and SMNVEV (reference sequence). The CDR3 reads CASSSQGEWTDTQYF. CDR3 DNA: TGTGCCAGCAGTTCCCAGGGTGAATGGACAGATACGCAGTATTTT.

This clonotype came up a few times. The CDR3 here is CSARDPGRGETQYF. DNA of the CDR3: TGCAGTGCTAGAGATCCGGGCAGGGGAGAGACCCAGTACTTC. The chain couples TRBV20-1 to TRBJ2-5, with D possibly being TRBD1 (6 bases). The CDR3 spans 14 residues. The germline gives CDR1 DFQATT, CDR2 SNEGSKA (reference sequence). The V end was cut by 0 bases, the J end by 4 bases, with 12 bases between.

This chain connects TRBV18 to TRBJ2-7; 10 nucleotides agree with TRBD2. This CDR3 comprises 16 residues. Germline-derived CDR1 and CDR2 are KGHSH and LQKENI. With V trimmed by 1 base and J by 0 bases, 3 bases remained unmatched. CDR3: CASSPRTSGLSYEQYF. Here the CDR3 DNA reads TGTGCCAGCTCACCACGGACTAGCGGCCTCTCCTACGAGCAGTACTTC.

The rearrangement uses TRBV7-9 and TRBJ2-1, with 12 bases fitting TRBD2. There are 19 residues in the CDR3. Trimming at V came to 5 bases and at J to 1 base, leaving 12 bases not matched to a gene. The germline gives CDR1 SEHNR, CDR2 FQNEAQ (reference sequence). The CDR3 DNA reads as TGTGCCAGCAGCCCTAGTCTCGCTAGCGGGGGGGAATCCTACAATGAGCAGTTCTTC. Encoded protein: CASSPSLASGGESYNEQFF.

This clonotype was observed a few times. CDR3 nucleotide sequence: TGTGCCAGCAGTTTTGAGCGGGGGGGCATTCAGTACTTC. Protein sequence: CASSFERGGIQYF. The rearrangement uses TRBV6-6 and TRBJ2-4, with 10 bases matching TRBD2. CDR3 length: 13 residues. V trimming: 4 bases; J trimming: 9 bases; junction bases outside the gene matches: 3. CDR1 is MNHNY and CDR2 is SVGAGI in the germline V gene (reference sequence).

This clonotype was counted only a few times. The CDR3 region is CASSRQGYNEQFF. Written as DNA, the CDR3 is TGTGCCAGCAGCCGGCAGGGCTACAATGAGCAGTTCTTC. The rearrangement links TRBV3-1 to TRBJ2-1; the D gene is possibly TRBD1 (5 bases). The CDR3 runs 13 residues. Trimming shortened V by 4 bases and J by 3 bases, and 7 bases separated the two germline ends. CDR1 is LGHDT, CDR2 YNNKEL, per germline (reference sequence).

The rearrangement joins TRBV28 to TRBJ2-7, with 7 bases fitting TRBD1. The CDR3 runs to 13 residues. Germline CDR1 MDHEN, CDR2 SYDVKM. With V trimmed by 5 bases and J by 6 bases, 7 bases remained unmatched. CDR3 protein: CASSRHTGVEQYF. The CDR3 region has the DNA TGTGCCAGCAGTCGCCACACAGGGGTCGAGCAGTACTTC.

The chain recombines TRBV5-1 with TRBJ2-1; maybe TRBD1 (6 bases). V was pared by 0 bases and J by 5 bases, with 9 bases between. CDR3 length: 14 residues. In germline, CDR1 is SGHRS, CDR2 YFSETQ. The CDR3 DNA is TGCGCCAGCAGCTTGGGACAGGCCCACAATGAGCAGTTCTTC. Protein sequence: CASSLGQAHNEQFF.

This clonotype was detected a few times. DNA of the CDR3: TGTGCCAGCAGCGTAAAACAGGGAGCCCCCTACGAGCAGTACTTC. Amino acids: CASSVKQGAPYEQYF. The J gene is TRBJ2-5, the V gene TRBV9; possible D gene TRBD1, 6 bases. The DNA matches TRBJ2-7 better at its end, which makes the J call doubtful. The CDR3 has 15 residues. Per germline, CDR1 SGDLS and CDR2 YYNGEE.

This clonotype has a single count. The genes are TRBV7-9 and TRBJ2-1; 9 bases match TRBD2. J gave up 10 bases and V 5 bases, and 9 bases lay outside the gene matches. The CDR3 totals 14 residues. Germline V lookup: CDR1 SEHNR, CDR2 FQNEAQ (reference sequence). In nucleotides, the CDR3 is TGTGCCAGCAGCCGGCGGGAGGGGGGCAAGGAGCAGTTCTTC. As protein: CASSRREGGKEQFF.

This clonotype turned up a few times. This sequence joins TRBV3-1 and TRBJ1-6, with TRBD1 identical over 7 bases. J was trimmed by 7 bases and V by 5 bases; bases with no gene match: 2. The CDR3 extends over 13 amino acids. Germline V CDR1 and CDR2: LGHDT, YNNKEL (reference sequence). CDR3 sequence (DNA): TGTGCCAGCAGCAGGGACAGAAATTCACCCCTCCACTTT. This gives the protein CASSRDRNSPLHF.

CDR3 coding DNA: TGCAGTGCTAGCGGAGGGGAAACGGGCCATTATGGCTACACCTTC. It codes for CSASGGETGHYGYTF. This chain links TRBV20-1 with TRBJ1-2; a possible D gene is TRBD1 (5 bases). Between the trimmed V and J ends, which lost 3 bases and 5 bases, there was a span of 19 bases. CDR3 length: 15 amino acids. Germline loops: CDR1 DFQATT, CDR2 SNEGSKA (reference sequence).

This clonotype was recorded a few times. The chain couples TRBV3-1 to TRBJ2-7; perhaps TRBD1 as D (6 bases). With the DNA end fitting TRBJ2-5 better, the J assignment may be wrong. From germline, CDR1 is LGHDT and CDR2 YNNKEL (reference sequence). The CDR3 contains 15 residues. The CDR3 coding sequence is TGTGCCAGCAGCCAAGATTGGGGGCAGGGGGAGACCCAGTACTTC. Translated, it gives CASSQDWGQGETQYF.

V gene TRBV14 combines with J gene TRBJ1-1, with 8 bases matching TRBD1. This CDR3 is built from 15 residues. Germline CDR1 is SGHDN and CDR2 is FVKESK. With 4 bases clipped from V and 6 bases from J, the junction kept 10 bases outside the gene matches. The CDR3 loop is CASSLLSQGAAEAFF. As DNA, the CDR3 is TGTGCCAGCAGCCTACTTAGTCAGGGGGCGGCTGAAGCTTTCTTT.

The CDR3 coding sequence is TGTGCCAGCAGCTTCCGCCGGGGAGATAATTCACCCCTCCACTTT. It encodes CASSFRRGDNSPLHF. V usage is TRBV7-6 and J usage is TRBJ1-6; D is undetermined. V was cut by 3 bases and J by 5 bases, with 11 bases left in between. The germline V gene has CDR1 SGHVS and CDR2 FNYEAQ. This CDR3 has 15 amino acids.

This clonotype appeared once. A read error may account for a junction end that differs from germline. The chain carries TRBV7-9 and TRBJ2-1; no clear D. Germline CDR1 reads SEHNR; CDR2 reads FQNEAQ (reference sequence). This CDR3 contains 12 residues. The CDR3 region is CTSSPGYHEQFF. CDR3 bases: TGTACCAGCAGTCCTGGATACCATGAGCAGTTCTTC.

The chain is built from TRBV5-1 and TRBJ2-3, with 8 bases lining up with TRBD2. The CDR3 extends over 15 amino acids. Germline V gene sequence: CDR1 SGHRS, CDR2 YFSETQ. V dropped 5 bases and J dropped 2; count of bases not matched to a gene: 7. CDR3 sequence (DNA): TGCGCCAGCAGATACCGGGGGGGGTCCACAGATACGCAGTATTTT. It is translated as CASRYRGGSTDTQYF.

This clonotype was seen ten or more times. The chain links TRBV11-2 to TRBJ2-4; 9 bases match TRBD1. CDR1 and CDR2 (germline): SGHAT, FQNNGV. The CDR3 covers 15 residues. V lost 5 bases and J lost 10; bases outside the gene matches: 12. CDR3 DNA sequence: TGTGCCAGCAGCCCCCAAACAGGGGGCTCACGGATTCAGTACTTC. Protein product: CASSPQTGGSRIQYF.

The chain recombines TRBV12-3 or TRBV12-4 with TRBJ1-2, with 7 bases that match TRBD1. V lost 1 base to trimming and J lost 5 bases; unmatched junction nucleotides: 13. The CDR3 loop spans 17 amino acids. The CDR3 spells CASSLGGGQASLYGYTF. CDR3 DNA sequence: TGTGCCAGCAGTTTAGGAGGGGGCCAAGCCAGCCTGTATGGCTACACCTTC.

This clonotype occurred a few times. The chain carries TRBV3-1 and TRBJ1-2; the match to TRBD1 covers 10 bases. Trimming at V came to 2 bases and at J to 7 bases, leaving 10 bases not matched to a gene. This CDR3 spans 16 amino acids. Germline CDR1 reads LGHDT; CDR2 reads YNNKEL (reference sequence). CDR3 nucleotide sequence: TGTGCCAGCAGCCAAACTTCCGGGACAGGGGTCCTTGGCTACACCTTC. Protein sequence: CASSQTSGTGVLGYTF. Together with reference TRBV3-1 and TRBJ1-2, the CDR3 gives the full variable domain: DTAVSQTPKYLVTQMGNDKSIKCEQNLGHDTMYWYKQDSKKFLKIMFSYNNKELIINETVPNRFSPKSPDKAHLNLHINSLELGDSAVYFCASSQTSGTGVLGYTFGSGTRLTVV.

This clonotype was recorded a few times. The chain employs TRBV7-2 and TRBJ2-5, with no clear D. The V end was cut by 4 bases, the J end by 5 bases, with 14 bases between. The CDR3 is made up of 14 amino acids. Germline lookup yields CDR1 SGHTA and CDR2 FQGNSA. The CDR3 spells CASSSPRWLETQYF. DNA of the CDR3: TGTGCCAGCAGCTCCCCTAGGTGGTTGGAGACCCAGTACTTC.